The 20 T cell receptor beta chains given below trace back to one sample, sequenced in a study of T cells expressing NK-cell markers (dated by TCRdb to about 2020). Receptors were amplified or captured by 5' RACE. Sequencer: Illumina HiSeq 2000. With the reads reprocessed by TCRdb, a single entry stands for each CDR3 protein sequence and no DNA is reported. This sample's table has entries for about 460,000 distinct CDR3 sequences. About 1.5% of the sample goes to the ten largest clones. Sequenced material: blood T cells: a sorted CD56 or NKG2C T cell subset, CD4+ or CD8+ T cells, or bulk PBMC T cells (not recorded which). The receptors shown here come from a woman between 50 and 59 years old in good health. Donor details come from another sample of the same person, matched by shared clones.

The V call is TRBV10-1, the J call TRBJ2-3. Per the germline V gene, CDR1 is WNHNN and CDR2 is SYGVQD (reference sequence). The CDR3 covers 14 residues. CDR3 region: CASSEGSFTDTQYF.

V usage is TRBV5-1 and J usage is TRBJ2-5. Germline V CDR1 and CDR2: SGHRS, YFSETQ. There are 14 residues in the CDR3. The chain's CDR3 is CASSLTAAQETQYF.

This chain connects TRBV3-1 to TRBJ2-2. The CDR3 has 16 residues. Germline CDR1 reads LGHDT; CDR2 reads YNNKEL (reference sequence). The CDR3 sequence is CASSSMVGANTGELFF. Filled out from reference TRBV3-1 and TRBJ2-2, the complete variable domain reads DTAVSQTPKYLVTQMGNDKSIKCEQNLGHDTMYWYKQDSKKFLKIMFSYNNKELIINETVPNRFSPKSPDKAHLNLHINSLELGDSAVYFCASSSMVGANTGELFFGEGSRLTVL.

The V and J genes are TRBV20-1 and TRBJ2-2; TCRdb proposes TRBD1, but this gene call is untestable without DNA. The CDR3 spans 16 residues. Germline CDR1 reads DFQATT; CDR2 reads SNEGSKA (reference sequence). CDR3 region: CSARESTGGKAGELFF.

The chain carries TRBV29-1 and TRBJ1-4. Looked up from germline, CDR1 is SQVTM and CDR2 is ANQGSEA. This CDR3 has 14 amino acids. The CDR3 loop is CSVDLSGSHQKLFF.

V usage is TRBV5-1 and J usage is TRBJ2-5. The CDR3 covers 14 residues. Per germline, CDR1 SGHRS and CDR2 YFSETQ. CDR3 residues: CASSLEPNQETQYF.

The chain joins TRBV29-1 to TRBJ1-2; TCRdb's D gene call, TRBD1, goes unchecked for lack of DNA. This CDR3 is built from 14 residues. The germline CDR1 and CDR2 sequences are SQVTM and ANQGSEA. Here the CDR3 reads CSVVGTGVPYGYTF.

V is TRBV5-1 and J is TRBJ2-1. Germline assignment: CDR1 SGHRS and CDR2 YFSETQ. The CDR3 totals 15 residues. The CDR3 is CASSLGGGSYNEQFF.

The chain joins TRBV5-4 to TRBJ1-1. Germline lookup yields CDR1 SGHNT and CDR2 YYREEE (reference sequence). The CDR3 length is 12 residues. CDR3 loop: CASSLDNTEAFF.

The J gene is TRBJ2-1, the V gene TRBV5-1. CDR3 size: 14 residues. Germline CDR1 reads SGHRS; CDR2 reads YFSETQ. This CDR3 is CASSQQLTTNEQFF.

The chain carries TRBV12-3 or TRBV12-4 and TRBJ1-1; TCRdb picks TRBD1, but there is no DNA to check that call. This CDR3 has 14 residues. CDR3 sequence: CASSLRGGTTEAFF.

The V gene is TRBV24-1, the J gene TRBJ2-3; TCRdb's assignment of TRBD2 cannot be checked, as there is no DNA. This CDR3 has 16 residues. Germline lookup yields CDR1 KGHDR and CDR2 SFDVKD. The CDR3 loop reads CATMTSGRKNTDTQYF.

The genes are TRBV20-1 and TRBJ2-6; TCRdb gives TRBD2 as the D gene, but with no DNA this cannot be confirmed. This CDR3 region has 19 residues. From germline, CDR1 is DFQATT and CDR2 SNEGSKA (reference sequence). The CDR3 sequence is CSARDLAGTNPSGANVLTF.

V usage is TRBV20-1 and J usage is TRBJ2-1; TCRdb selects TRBD2, and the lack of DNA leaves this call unchecked. There are 15 residues in the CDR3. Per germline, CDR1 DFQATT and CDR2 SNEGSKA (reference sequence). The CDR3 here is CSASGLAGVGDEQFF.

The chain combines TRBV6-5 with TRBJ1-6; the D gene TCRdb calls, TRBD1, cannot be checked with no DNA. The length of the CDR3 is 16 residues. Germline V gene data show CDR1 as MNHEY and CDR2 as SVGAGI. The CDR3 sequence is CASSYSREGAGSPLHF.

CDR3 loop: CASSRTGFYQPQHF. The genes are TRBV28 and TRBJ1-5; the TRBD1 assignment by TCRdb is unverifiable without DNA. The CDR3 runs 14 residues. In germline, CDR1 is MDHEN, CDR2 SYDVKM.

The chain uses TRBV18 and TRBJ1-2; checking the TCRdb D call of TRBD1 is not possible without DNA. CDR3 length equals 18 residues. CDR1 is KGHSH and CDR2 is LQKENI in the germline V gene. CDR3 in amino acids: CASSPLEAGQGTNYGYTF.

This chain uses TRBV10-3 with TRBJ2-3; TCRdb returns TRBD1, unconfirmable since there is no DNA. This CDR3 comprises 16 residues. Germline-derived CDR1 and CDR2 are ENHRY and SYGVKD. CDR3 residues: CAITNGGAGQADTQYF.

This rearrangement joins TRBV20-1 to TRBJ2-1. Germline V CDR1 and CDR2: DFQATT, SNEGSKA (reference sequence). This CDR3 comprises 16 residues. The CDR3 here is CSARDPLAGIRDEQFF.

The J gene is TRBJ1-6, the V gene TRBV25-1. The V gene's germline CDR1 is MGHDK and CDR2 SYGVNS. This CDR3 region has 14 residues. The CDR3 here is CASSGSSYNSPLHF.